Below, 25 T cell receptor beta chains from the same sample are listed, as sequenced in a study of cytomegalovirus exposure and HLA in healthy donors. 60 Vbeta and 13 Jbeta primers were used in PCR. The data were produced by immunoSEQ multiplex PCR, yet TCRdb's version contains in-frame clones alone and is incomplete. Of hundreds of thousands of clones listed, around 80% are singletons. Sequenced input: PBMCs. Source of these receptors: a woman aged 55-69 years in good health and CMV-seropositive.

The rearrangement links TRBV15 to TRBJ1-5; D not certain. CDR3 length equals 15 residues. Germline CDR1 is LNHNV and CDR2 is YYDKDF (reference sequence). Trimming shortened V by 5 bases and J by 6 bases, and 17 bases separated the two germline ends. As DNA, the CDR3 is TGTGCCACCAGCCCCGGGTTGCACGAGGGTCAGCCCCAGCATTTT. The encoded protein is CATSPGLHEGQPQHF.

The chain recombines TRBV7-9 with TRBJ2-1; no firm D call. The CDR3 consists of 12 residues. Trimming took off 8 bases at V and 7 bases at J, with 12 bases between the two ends. From germline, CDR1 is SEHNR and CDR2 FQNEAQ (reference sequence). This CDR3 reads CASGTARNEQFF. The CDR3 coding sequence is TGTGCCAGCGGCACCGCCAGGAATGAGCAGTTCTTC. The variable domain in full, completed from reference TRBV7-9 and TRBJ2-1, reads DTGVSQNPRHKITKRGQNVTFRCDPISEHNRLYWYRQTLGQGPEFLTYFQNEAQLEKSRLLSDRFSAERPKGSFSTLEIQRTEQGDSAMYLCASGTARNEQFFGPGTRLTVL.

V and J are TRBV6-1 and TRBJ1-5, with D unresolved. CDR1 and CDR2 from the germline V gene are MNHNS and SASEGT. The V end was cut by 6 bases, the J end by 4 bases, with 7 bases between. CDR3 length: 12 amino acids. The CDR3 loop reads CASSALNQPQHF. CDR3 bases: TGTGCCAGCAGCGCACTGAATCAGCCCCAGCATTTT.

The chain links TRBV28 to TRBJ1-6; a weak D match, TRBD1 (5 bases). Trimming took off 6 bases at V and 0 bases at J, with 12 bases between the two ends. Germline V gene lookup returns CDR1 MDHEN and CDR2 SYDVKM. The CDR3 covers 16 residues. The DNA for the CDR3 is TGTGCCAGCAGACCCCGGGGGAGCTCCTATAATTCACCCCTCCACTTT. Translated, it gives CASRPRGSSYNSPLHF.

This clone was recorded only once. V and J are TRBV28 and TRBJ2-4; D is uncertain. The V end was cut by 0 bases, the J end by 0 bases, with 9 bases between. Germline CDR1 is MDHEN and CDR2 is SYDVKM. This CDR3 has 16 residues. CDR3 bases: TGTGCCAGCAGTTTATGGTCCGGGTTAGCCAAAAACATTCAGTACTTC. Translation: CASSLWSGLAKNIQYF. The variable domain in full, completed from reference TRBV28 and TRBJ2-4, reads DVKVTQSSRYLVKRTGEKVFLECVQDMDHENMFWYRQDPGLGLRLIYFSYDVKMKEKGDIPEGYSVSREKKERFSLILESASTNQTSMYLCASSLWSGLAKNIQYFGAGTRLSVL.

This clone was seen a handful of times. The gene calls are TRBV7-9 and TRBJ1-1, with D unclear. The CDR3 contains 13 residues. CDR1 is SEHNR, CDR2 FQNEAQ, per germline (reference sequence). Trimming pared 5 bases from V and 3 bases from J, leaving 10 bases between. The CDR3 DNA reads as TGTGCCAGCAGCGTAATGGAGGACACTGAAGCTTTCTTT. Encoded protein: CASSVMEDTEAFF. The complete variable domain, with remaining parts taken from reference TRBV7-9 and TRBJ1-1, reads DTGVSQNPRHKITKRGQNVTFRCDPISEHNRLYWYRQTLGQGPEFLTYFQNEAQLEKSRLLSDRFSAERPKGSFSTLEIQRTEQGDSAMYLCASSVMEDTEAFFGQGTRLTVV.

The chain carries TRBV5-6 and TRBJ1-4, with D hard to call. Trimming removed 4 bases from V and 8 bases from J, with 12 bases in between. The V gene's germline CDR1 is SGHDT and CDR2 YYEEEE. The CDR3 length is 13 residues. In nucleotides, the CDR3 is TGTGCCAGCAGCCACGTAACGGGGGAAAAACTGTTTTTT. This sequence encodes CASSHVTGEKLFF. Filled out from reference TRBV5-6 and TRBJ1-4, the complete variable domain reads DAGVTQSPTHLIKTRGQQVTLRCSPKSGHDTVSWYQQALGQGPQFIFQYYEEEERQRGNFPDRFSGHQFPNYSSELNVNALLLGDSALYLCASSHVTGEKLFFGSGTQLSVL.

V gene TRBV28 combines with J gene TRBJ1-2; D remains ambiguous. V was shortened by 4 bases and J by 6 bases, with 12 bases between the two germline ends. The CDR3 contains 13 residues. The germline gives CDR1 MDHEN, CDR2 SYDVKM. The CDR3 nucleotides are TGTGCCAGCAGTTACGGGTCTGGCAATGGCTACACCTTC. Its protein product is CASSYGSGNGYTF.

The CDR3 DNA reads as TGCAGCGTGATACAGGGATTTAGGGCTGAAGCTTTCTTT. It yields the protein CSVIQGFRAEAFF. The rearrangement links TRBV29-1 to TRBJ1-1, with a weak D call TRBD1 (6 bases). CDR1 and CDR2 from the germline V gene are SQVTM and ANQGSEA. This CDR3 region has 13 residues. Trimming shortened V by 6 bases and J by 6 bases, and 17 bases separated the two germline ends.

This clone was detected only a few times. This rearrangement joins TRBV28 to TRBJ1-1; D possibly corresponds to TRBD1 (5 bases). The CDR3 covers 16 residues. Looked up from germline, CDR1 is MDHEN and CDR2 is SYDVKM. Trimming left V 7 bases short and J 0 bases short, with 18 bases between. CDR3 coding DNA: TGTGCCAGCAACCTAAATAGGGGCGCGATGAACACTGAAGCTTTCTTT. It codes for CASNLNRGAMNTEAFF. The variable domain in full, completed from reference TRBV28 and TRBJ1-1, reads DVKVTQSSRYLVKRTGEKVFLECVQDMDHENMFWYRQDPGLGLRLIYFSYDVKMKEKGDIPEGYSVSREKKERFSLILESASTNQTSMYLCASNLNRGAMNTEAFFGQGTRLTVV.

This sequence joins TRBV7-9 and TRBJ2-3; 10 positions match TRBD1. From germline, CDR1 is SEHNR and CDR2 FQNEAQ (reference sequence). The V gene end was trimmed by 7 bases and the J gene end by 3 bases; junction bases not matched to a gene: 4. The CDR3 sequence is 14 residues long. CDR3 sequence (DNA): TGTGCCAGCACTAGACAGGGGGCAACAGATACGCAGTATTTT. Translated, it gives CASTRQGATDTQYF.

This clone was seen a handful of times. This chain connects TRBV5-1 to TRBJ1-1, with D possibly TRBD1 on 6 matching bases. From germline, CDR1 is SGHRS and CDR2 YFSETQ. Trimming took 1 base from V and 1 from J, leaving 17 bases between them. The CDR3 runs 17 residues. Here the CDR3 DNA reads TGCGCCAGCAGCTTGTTCGGGCAGGGGTCCCCGAACACTGAAGCTTTCTTT. It codes for CASSLFGQGSPNTEAFF.

V is TRBV4-1 and J is TRBJ2-7; 11 bases fit TRBD2. Germline V gives CDR1 MGHRA, CDR2 YSYEKL. Losses at the gene ends were 4 bases for V and 0 bases for J; bases not matched to a gene: 5. The length of the CDR3 is 16 residues. The CDR3 DNA reads as TGCGCCAGCAGCCGCCAGACTAGCGGGGCCTCCTACGAGCAGTACTTC. This encodes CASSRQTSGASYEQYF.

J is TRBJ2-1 and V is TRBV5-1, with TRBD2 identical over 12 bases. This CDR3 has 19 amino acids. V was clipped by 1 base and J by 0 bases; unmatched bases: 8. Germline CDR1 is SGHRS and CDR2 is YFSETQ. CDR3 bases: TGCGCCAGCAGCTTGTTAACTAGCGGGGGGATTTCCTCCTACAATGAGCAGTTCTTC. Amino acid sequence: CASSLLTSGGISSYNEQFF. Together with reference TRBV5-1 and TRBJ2-1, the CDR3 gives the full variable domain: KAGVTQTPRYLIKTRGQQVTLSCSPISGHRSVSWYQQTPGQGLQFLFEYFSETQRNKGNFPGRFSGRQFSNSRSEMNVSTLELGDSALYLCASSLLTSGGISSYNEQFFGPGTRLTVL.

The rearrangement uses TRBV15 and TRBJ2-7, with TRBD1 identical over 7 bases. With 0 bases clipped from V and 3 bases from J, the junction kept 11 bases outside the gene matches. This CDR3 has 17 residues. Germline V lookup: CDR1 LNHNV, CDR2 YYDKDF (reference sequence). CDR3 protein: CATSRDGPGTVLYEQYF. The CDR3 DNA sequence: TGTGCCACCAGCAGAGATGGTCCGGGGACAGTTCTCTACGAGCAGTACTTC.

The chain uses TRBV6-1 and TRBJ1-2, with D tentatively TRBD1 (5 bases). Trimming cost V 0 bases and J 8 bases, with 13 bases left between them. The CDR3 runs 14 residues. The germline V gene has CDR1 MNHNS and CDR2 SASEGT. CDR3 in amino acids: CASSEALQGIGYTF. The DNA of the CDR3 is TGTGCCAGCAGTGAAGCGCTTCAGGGTATAGGCTACACCTTC.

The chain couples TRBV18 to TRBJ2-3; 9 positions agree with TRBD1. Trimming cost V 3 bases and J 2 bases; bases outside gene matches: 3. Germline lookup yields CDR1 KGHSH and CDR2 LQKENI. The CDR3 has 15 amino acids. As DNA, the CDR3 is TGTGCCAGCTCACCCGGGACAGGGTACACAGATACGCAGTATTTT. Protein: CASSPGTGYTDTQYF. The complete variable domain, with remaining parts taken from reference TRBV18 and TRBJ2-3, reads NAGVMQNPRHLVRRRGQEARLRCSPMKGHSHVYWYRQLPEEGLKFMVYLQKENIIDESGMPKERFSAEFPKEGPSILRIQQVVRGDSAAYFCASSPGTGYTDTQYFGPGTRLTVL.

This chain connects TRBV30 to TRBJ2-5; D is uncertain. Near its end, the DNA agrees better with TRBJ2-7, so the J call may be wrong. CDR3 length: 14 residues. CDR1 GTSNPN and CDR2 SVGIG come from the germline V gene (reference sequence). For the CDR3, the DNA is TGTGCCTGGAGTGTCCAACTGCCACCCTACGAGCAGTACTTC. Translation gives CAWSVQLPPYEQYF.

The chain combines TRBV21-1 with TRBJ2-3; the table's D call of TRBD1 was not tested on the DNA. TRBV21-1 has pseudogene status. The length of the CDR3 is 12 residues. CDR3 nucleotides: TGTGCCAGCAGCATCCTCCAGGATACGCAGTATTTT. It translates to CASSILQDTQYF.

The rearrangement joins TRBV28 to TRBJ1-2; weak D call: TRBD1 (5 bases). This CDR3 spans 15 amino acids. V was pared by 4 bases and J by 3 bases, with 15 bases between. CDR1 is MDHEN and CDR2 is SYDVKM in the germline V gene. The CDR3 bases are TGTGCCAGCAGTTCCTTTTCGGGGGTTGACTATGGCTACACCTTC. Amino acids: CASSSFSGVDYGYTF.

The gene calls are TRBV2 and TRBJ1-2; D remains unclear. CDR1 and CDR2 from the germline V gene are SNHLY and FYNNEI. V was shortened by 2 bases and J by 4 bases, with 14 bases between the two germline ends. The CDR3 consists of 15 residues. CDR3 coding DNA: TGTGCCAGCAGTGAATTTGGAGGACGGGGCTATGGCTACACCTTC. It encodes CASSEFGGRGYGYTF.

This chain joins TRBV7-8 and TRBJ2-5, with 8 positions matching TRBD1. CDR3 length equals 13 residues. Germline loops: CDR1 SGHVS, CDR2 FQNEAQ. J lost 11 bases, V lost 4 bases, and 9 bases had no gene match. Here the CDR3 DNA reads TGTGCCAGCAGCTCCCGGACAGGGCATGAGCAGTACTTC. This translates into CASSSRTGHEQYF.

The chain is built from TRBV6-5 and TRBJ1-1, with 7 bases fitting TRBD1. CDR1 MNHEY and CDR2 SVGAGI come from the germline V gene. Trimming removed 6 bases from V and 6 bases from J; junction bases left unmatched: 4. The CDR3 is 12 amino acids. CDR3 sequence reads: CASRTGLAEAFF. CDR3 DNA: TGTGCCAGCAGGACAGGGCTGGCTGAAGCTTTCTTT.

J is TRBJ1-4 and V is TRBV10-3; 7 bases fit TRBD1. Germline values: CDR1 ENHRY, CDR2 SYGVKD. The CDR3 has 15 residues. This CDR3 is CVTKETGALNEKLFF. The CDR3 bases are TGTGTCACGAAAGAAACAGGGGCCCTTAATGAAAAACTGTTTTTT.

The rearrangement uses TRBV11-2 and TRBJ2-3; 11 positions match TRBD2. The CDR3 runs to 16 residues. With 5 bases clipped from V and 4 bases from J, the junction kept 8 bases outside the gene matches. Per germline, CDR1 SGHAT and CDR2 FQNNGV. The CDR3 DNA reads as TGTGCCAGCAGCGATAGACTAGCGGGAAGGTCAGATACGCAGTATTTT. Protein sequence: CASSDRLAGRSDTQYF.